The clone carrying this T cell receptor (beta chain) showed up many times. The CDR3 sequence is 14 residues long. Trimming left V 2 bases short and J 8 bases short, with 13 bases between. The germline V gene has CDR1 LGHDT and CDR2 YNNKEL (reference sequence). The data were taken from a study of neurological immune-mediated disorders. A single record per CDR3 protein comes from TCRdb applying MiXCR to the 5' RACE reads. In the table there are tens of thousands of distinct CDR3 sequences, 3.4% of which are singletons. The sequence derives from a man aged 40-49 years with multiple sclerosis. Material for sequencing was PBMCs. The rearrangement uses TRBV3-1 and TRBJ2-4, with D tentatively TRBD2 (7 bases). The CDR3 DNA follows: TGTGCCAGCAGCCAATCGGGGGGCGCCGACATTCAGTACTTC. Translating gives CASSQSGGADIQYF.